The 19 T cell receptor beta chains in this list originate from one sample, sequenced in a study of T cell responses to AZD1222 COVID-19 vaccine. Assay used: immunoSEQ multiplex PCR; TCRdb lists only in-frame clones, some missing. The sample includes about 140,000 clones, around 90% of them seen just once. The sample here was peripheral blood, taken on day 0 of AZD1222 vaccination. These receptors all come from an adult in good health.

V and J are TRBV20-1 and TRBJ1-2; D is uncertain. Trimming pared 3 bases from V and 3 bases from J, leaving 8 bases between. Germline V CDR1 and CDR2: DFQATT, SNEGSKA (reference sequence). The CDR3 extends over 12 amino acids. Here the CDR3 reads CSASPGDYGYTF. The DNA of the CDR3 is TGCAGTGCTAGTCCCGGAGACTATGGCTACACCTTC.

The genes are TRBV5-4 and TRBJ1-6; 7 positions agree with TRBD1. The CDR3 extends over 14 amino acids. Germline CDR1 SGHNT, CDR2 YYREEE (reference sequence). Trimming took 2 bases from V and 8 from J; bases not matched to a gene: 4. The CDR3 region has the DNA TGTGCCAGCAGCTTTCGACAGGGAGATTCACCCCTCCACTTT. Residues: CASSFRQGDSPLHF.

V is TRBV28 and J is TRBJ2-1; weak D call: TRBD2 (5 bases). Germline CDR1 is MDHEN and CDR2 is SYDVKM. V was cut by 7 bases and J by 0 bases, with 19 bases left in between. The CDR3 length is 17 residues. The CDR3 bases are TGTGCCAGCACTTCACTTGAGGGTAGGCGCTCCTACAATGAGCAGTTCTTC. It translates to CASTSLEGRRSYNEQFF.

J is TRBJ1-2 and V is TRBV7-9, with TRBD1 as a possible D gene (5 bases). The germline CDR1 and CDR2 sequences are SEHNR and FQNEAQ (reference sequence). The CDR3 is 13 residues long. Trimming took off 3 bases at V and 3 bases at J, with 8 bases between the two ends. CDR3 in DNA: TGTGCCAGCAGCTTCGGGGGAGACTATGGCTACACCTTC. Amino acids: CASSFGGDYGYTF.

This chain connects TRBV6-5 to TRBJ1-6, with 7 positions matching TRBD1. The CDR3 runs to 16 residues. Germline CDR1 MNHEY, CDR2 SVGAGI. The trim removed 5 bases at V and 7 bases at J, leaving 11 bases unmatched. The CDR3 nucleotides read TGTGCCAGCAGTAACTACCCGGGACAGTCAAATTCACCCCTCCACTTT. This translates into CASSNYPGQSNSPLHF.

This sequence joins TRBV7-2 and TRBJ2-1, with D possibly TRBD2 on 5 matching bases. V was cut by 5 bases and J by 0 bases, with 11 bases left in between. This CDR3 spans 15 amino acids. The germline V gene has CDR1 SGHTA and CDR2 FQGNSA. CDR3 sequence reads: CASSPRVSSYNEQFF. The DNA for the CDR3 is TGTGCCAGCAGCCCGCGGGTTAGCTCCTACAATGAGCAGTTCTTC.

The chain carries TRBV12-3 or TRBV12-4 and TRBJ1-4, with TRBD1 identical over 9 bases. J was trimmed by 5 bases and V by 8 bases; bases with no gene match: 3. The CDR3 length is 13 residues. Written as DNA, the CDR3 is TGTGCCAGCCAACAGGGGGCAAATGAAAAACTGTTTTTT. This translates into CASQQGANEKLFF.

This clone was found once. J is TRBJ1-6 and V is TRBV18; D remains unclear. This CDR3 is built from 15 residues. The germline V gene has CDR1 KGHSH and CDR2 LQKENI. The ends were cut back, 6 bases at V and 8 bases at J, with 17 bases in the middle. CDR3 loop: CASSLNGQDHSPLHF. Here the CDR3 DNA reads TGTGCCAGCTCGCTCAACGGGCAGGATCATTCACCCCTCCACTTT.

The chain has TRBV24-1 and TRBJ2-2, with D possibly TRBD1 on 6 matching bases. V shed 0 bases and J shed 5 bases, with 9 bases lying between them. This CDR3 is 15 amino acids long. Germline V gives CDR1 KGHDR, CDR2 SFDVKD. The CDR3 nucleotides read TGTGCCACCAGTGATTTGGGCAGGGGAACCGGGGAGCTGTTTTTT. Amino acid sequence: CATSDLGRGTGELFF.

This chain's CDR3 is CASSFGQGGGYTF. CDR3 DNA sequence: TGCGCCAGCAGCTTCGGACAGGGCGGGGGCTACACCTTC. The V and J genes are TRBV5-1 and TRBJ1-2; 8 nucleotides line up with TRBD1. This CDR3 is built from 13 residues. CDR1 is SGHRS and CDR2 is YFSETQ in the germline V gene. With V trimmed by 2 bases and J by 8 bases, 5 bases remained unmatched.

The rearrangement uses TRBV2 and TRBJ2-5, with 12 bases aligning to TRBD2. CDR1 and CDR2 from the germline V gene are SNHLY and FYNNEI. After removal of 4 bases from V and 3 bases from J, the junction contained 3 bases not matched to a gene. The CDR3 extends over 15 amino acids. CDR3 sequence (DNA): TGTGCCAGCAGTGTGCTAGCGGGGGGGAAAGAGACCCAGTACTTC. As protein: CASSVLAGGKETQYF.

The chain combines TRBV5-1 with TRBJ2-1; D may be TRBD1 (5 bases). V shed 5 bases and J shed 7 bases, with 13 bases lying between them. The CDR3 totals 13 residues. Germline lookup yields CDR1 SGHRS and CDR2 YFSETQ. The DNA of the CDR3 is TGCGCCAGCAGTTTCAGGGTCGGGAATGAGCAGTTCTTC. Its protein is CASSFRVGNEQFF.

V and J are TRBV19 and TRBJ1-5; D gene uncertain. V gave up 0 bases and J gave up 4 bases, with 16 bases separating them. This CDR3 region has 17 residues. Germline CDR1 and CDR2: LNHDA and SQIVND (reference sequence). CDR3 DNA: TGTGCCAGTAGTATAGATAATTCCCCAGGCTTGAATCAGCCCCAGCATTTT. Amino acids: CASSIDNSPGLNQPQHF.

V usage is TRBV11-2 and J usage is TRBJ2-7, with TRBD2 matching over 8 bases. Germline V CDR1 and CDR2: SGHAT, FQNNGV. V shed 1 base, J shed 9 bases, and the junction held 11 bases outside the gene matches. This CDR3 has 15 amino acids. CDR3 DNA: TGTGCCAGCAGCTTAGTCGCGGGGGGCCCCCAACTGCAGTACTTC. Translated: CASSLVAGGPQLQYF.

The chain carries TRBV2 and TRBJ1-2; the D is unclear. From germline, CDR1 is SNHLY and CDR2 FYNNEI. V lost 0 bases and J lost 0, with 17 bases in between. This CDR3 has 18 residues. In DNA form, the CDR3 reads TGTGCCAGCAGTGAAGCTGGGCAGCGCAAACCGACTAACTATGGCTACACCTTC. This gives the protein CASSEAGQRKPTNYGYTF.

This clone appeared a few times. This sequence joins TRBV28 and TRBJ2-7; D is perhaps TRBD1 or TRBD2 (5 bases each). The ends were cut back, 7 bases at V and 3 bases at J, with 22 bases in the middle. CDR3 length: 16 residues. CDR1 is MDHEN, CDR2 SYDVKM, per germline. The DNA for the CDR3 is TGTGCCAGCACCACTATCCGGGACGGTGATGTCTACGAGCAGTACTTC. It encodes CASTTIRDGDVYEQYF.

The chain is built from TRBV5-8 and TRBJ2-7; a possible D gene is TRBD2 (6 bases). CDR1 SGHTS and CDR2 YDEGEE come from the germline V gene. Between the trimmed V and J ends, which lost 6 bases and 0 bases, there was a span of 13 bases. The CDR3 covers 14 residues. The DNA for the CDR3 is TGTGCCAGCAACAACCGGGGGATCTCCTACGAGCAGTACTTC. Its translation is CASNNRGISYEQYF.

The rearrangement joins TRBV3-1 (or the pseudogene TRBV3-2) to TRBJ1-5; weak D call: TRBD1 (5 bases). This CDR3 is built from 14 residues. Trimming took off 0 bases at V and 6 bases at J, with 9 bases between the two ends. The germline gives CDR1 LGHDT, CDR2 YNNKEL (reference sequence). This chain's CDR3 is CASSQEAGVQPQHF. CDR3 sequence (DNA): TGTGCCAGCAGCCAAGAGGCGGGGGTTCAGCCCCAGCATTTT.

Here the CDR3 reads CASSFGLRNTGELFF. DNA for the CDR3: TGCGCCAGCAGCTTCGGACTAAGGAACACCGGGGAGCTGTTTTTT. The gene calls are TRBV4-1 and TRBJ2-2, with TRBD2 as a possible D gene (6 bases). The CDR3 covers 15 residues. V was pared by 5 bases and J by 1 base, with 11 bases between. Germline CDR1 and CDR2: MGHRA and YSYEKL.